These T cell receptor beta chains were read from a single sample in a study of T cells after yellow fever vaccination. TCRdb fed the 5' RACE reads into MiXCR, producing one record per CDR3 protein. The table records 620,000 or so distinct CDR3 sequences, less than 20% of them present only once. The material was PBMCs, obtained about 5 days after the first yellow fever vaccination. These receptors all come from a young man who received the YFV17D yellow fever vaccine. CDR3s leave out the opening cysteine and the closing phenylalanine or tryptophan.

CDR3: ASSVAPGPQETQY
J: TRBJ2-5
V: TRBV9

CDR3: ASRTTGTISNQPQH
J: TRBJ1-5
V: TRBV6-2/TRBV6-3

CDR3: ASGKQGNIQY
J: TRBJ2-4
V: TRBV12-3/TRBV12-4

CDR3: ANGGTNTGELF
J: TRBJ2-2
V: TRBV10-3

CDR3: ASSLGHNEQY
J: TRBJ2-7
V: TRBV5-6

CDR3: ASTLRLAGGSASEQY
J: TRBJ2-7
V: TRBV7-2

CDR3: ASSQATGGYGYT
J: TRBJ1-2
V: TRBV3-1

CDR3: ATGRTNQPQH
J: TRBJ1-5
V: TRBV28

CDR3: ASSHYGTGAEAF
J: TRBJ1-1
V: TRBV11-2

CDR3: ASSLTGYQETQY
J: TRBJ2-5
V: TRBV5-1

CDR3: ASSPRDRSSYNEQF
J: TRBJ2-1
V: TRBV7-3

CDR3: ASSGGFAVDGYT
J: TRBJ1-2
V: TRBV9

CDR3: ASRDGQDGYT
J: TRBJ1-2
V: TRBV6-5

CDR3: ASRPGLNEKLF
J: TRBJ1-4
V: TRBV7-2

CDR3: ASSKDRSAGYT
J: TRBJ1-2
V: TRBV21-1

CDR3: SAAGAAKQPQH
J: TRBJ1-5
V: TRBV20-1

CDR3: ASREQGRVEKLF
J: TRBJ1-4
V: TRBV28